The 17 T cell receptor beta chains reported below all come from one sample, sequenced in a study of identical twins. TCRdb ran MiXCR on the 5' RACE reads and lists one entry per CDR3 protein. Here the sample spans approximately 690,000 distinct CDR3 sequences, approximately 6.1% being singletons. Sequenced sample: naive T cells sorted from blood. The receptors were gathered from a man aged 18 to 35 in good health.

This clonotype was seen many times. The V and J genes are TRBV15 and TRBJ2-1; 12 bases match TRBD2. CDR1 LNHNV and CDR2 YYDKDF come from the germline V gene (reference sequence). This CDR3 is built from 15 residues. V trimming: 0 bases; J trimming: 9 bases; junction bases outside the gene matches: 3. The DNA of the CDR3 is TGTGCCACCAGCAGAGATCTAGCGGGAGGGGGTGAGCAGTTCTTC. Translation gives CATSRDLAGGGEQFF. Combining the CDR3 with reference TRBV15 and TRBJ2-1 gives the whole variable domain DAMVIQNPRYQVTQFGKPVTLSCSQTLNHNVMYWYQQKSSQAPKLLFHYYDKDFNNEADTPDNFQSRRPNTSFCFLDIRSPGLGDTAMYLCATSRDLAGGGEQFFGPGTRLTVL.

In its sample, this clonotype was seen many times. The chain links TRBV28 to TRBJ2-2, with D unclear. Trimming removed 5 bases from V and 7 bases from J, with 11 bases in between. The CDR3 consists of 13 residues. CDR1 is MDHEN and CDR2 is SYDVKM in the germline V gene. The CDR3 reads CASSPPQVGELFF. The CDR3 bases are TGTGCCAGCAGTCCCCCTCAAGTCGGGGAGCTGTTTTTT. Drawing the rest from reference TRBV28 and TRBJ2-2, the complete variable domain is DVKVTQSSRYLVKRTGEKVFLECVQDMDHENMFWYRQDPGLGLRLIYFSYDVKMKEKGDIPEGYSVSREKKERFSLILESASTNQTSMYLCASSPPQVGELFFGEGSRLTVL.

This clonotype has just a few counts. V gene TRBV5-1 combines with J gene TRBJ2-1; 11 nucleotides align to TRBD2. This CDR3 comprises 17 residues. V lost 3 bases and J lost 5; bases outside the gene matches: 10. The germline gives CDR1 SGHRS, CDR2 YFSETQ. The CDR3 loop is CASSSIKTSGDNNEQFF. The CDR3 bases are TGCGCCAGCAGCTCGATAAAGACTAGCGGGGACAACAATGAGCAGTTCTTC.

The sample holds many counts of this clonotype. V usage is TRBV5-6 and J usage is TRBJ1-2; no firm D call. V was cut by 0 bases and J by 4 bases, with 7 bases left in between. This CDR3 comprises 13 residues. In germline, CDR1 is SGHDT, CDR2 YYEEEE. CDR3 in DNA: TGTGCCAGCAGCTTGGCCCGGGGCTATGGCTACACCTTC. Translating gives CASSLARGYGYTF.

This clonotype was recorded a few times. This sequence joins TRBV28 and TRBJ2-3; 8 nucleotides match TRBD2. Germline CDR1 is MDHEN and CDR2 is SYDVKM. V gave up 3 bases and J gave up 0 bases; unmatched junction bases: 11. This CDR3 has 18 amino acids. Here the CDR3 reads CASSFSQSAGASTDTQYF. CDR3 coding DNA: TGTGCCAGCAGTTTTTCCCAGTCAGCGGGAGCTAGCACAGATACGCAGTATTTT.

This clonotype was seen many times. This CDR3 reads CASSGPGKGFEQFF. The CDR3, as DNA: TGCGCCAGCAGTGGACCCGGGAAGGGGTTTGAGCAGTTCTTC. V gene TRBV10-1 combines with J gene TRBJ2-1, with D tentatively TRBD1 or TRBD2 (5 bases each). The CDR3 length is 14 residues. Trimming pared 4 bases from V and 9 bases from J, leaving 16 bases between. CDR1 and CDR2 (germline): WNHNN, SYGVQD (reference sequence).

The chain links TRBV6-1 to TRBJ2-7; D possibly uses TRBD1 or TRBD2 (5 bases each). This CDR3 has 15 residues. Germline CDR1 MNHNS, CDR2 SASEGT. The ends were cut back, 10 bases at V and 0 bases at J, with 19 bases in the middle. CDR3 amino acids: CATSTLPGSSYEQYF. The CDR3 nucleotides are TGTGCCACCTCTACACTCCCAGGGAGCTCCTACGAGCAGTACTTC.

This clonotype has only a few counts. This chain uses TRBV6-1 with TRBJ1-5; 7 nucleotides align to TRBD1. Germline CDR1 and CDR2: MNHNS and SASEGT. The CDR3 loop spans 16 amino acids. Germline trimming cut 5 bases from V and 5 bases from J; bases unmatched to any gene: 12. CDR3 loop: CASSLRQGGVDQPQHF. CDR3 bases: TGTGCCAGCAGTCTGAGGCAGGGGGGGGTCGATCAGCCCCAGCATTTT.

This clonotype came up many times. The J gene is TRBJ1-1, the V gene TRBV29-1; no clear D. The germline V gene has CDR1 SQVTM and CDR2 ANQGSEA. This CDR3 contains 11 residues. V was cut by 2 bases and J by 4 bases, with 5 bases left in between. CDR3 DNA sequence: TGCAGCGTTGAATGGGGCACTGAAGCTTTCTTT. It translates to CSVEWGTEAFF. The full variable domain, with the rest looked up from reference TRBV29-1 and TRBJ1-1, is SAVISQKPSRDICQRGTSLTIQCQVDSQVTMMFWYRQQPGQSLTLIATANQGSEATYESGFVIDKFPISRPNLTFSTLTVSNMSPEDSSIYLCSVEWGTEAFFGQGTRLTVV.

Turning to this clonotype: A much larger clone lies a single base off, so this may be a read error. The chain employs TRBV29-1 and TRBJ1-1; 7 nucleotides align to TRBD1. Germline assignment: CDR1 SQVTM and CDR2 ANQGSEA. The CDR3 length is 14 residues. Trimming took 5 bases from V and 1 from J; bases not matched to a gene: 7. The DNA of the CDR3 is TGCAGCGTTCCTATGCGGGACAGGAACACTGAAGCTTTCTTT. Translating it yields CSVPMRDRNTEAFF.

This chain joins TRBV18 and TRBJ2-3, with unresolved D. The CDR3 loop spans 17 amino acids. Germline values: CDR1 KGHSH, CDR2 LQKENI. V gave up 1 base and J gave up 1 base, with 15 bases separating them. The CDR3: CASSPRRTPSRTDTQYF. In DNA form, the CDR3 reads TGTGCCAGCTCACCACGTCGGACCCCTTCCCGCACAGATACGCAGTATTTT.

This clonotype was recorded at least ten times. The chain joins TRBV29-1 to TRBJ2-7; 7 nucleotides align to TRBD2. V lost 0 bases, J lost 3 bases, and 8 bases stayed unmatched. Germline V lookup: CDR1 SQVTM, CDR2 ANQGSEA. This CDR3 is built from 15 residues. The CDR3 sequence is CSVEEASSGNYEQYF. The CDR3 DNA sequence: TGCAGCGTTGAAGAGGCGTCTAGCGGTAACTACGAGCAGTACTTC.

There are many counts of this clonotype. V and J are TRBV10-3 and TRBJ2-7, with 8 nucleotides matching TRBD2. Germline lookup yields CDR1 ENHRY and CDR2 SYGVKD. This CDR3 spans 14 amino acids. V lost 3 bases, J lost 2 bases, and 3 bases stayed unmatched. In DNA form, the CDR3 reads TGTGCCATCAGTGAAACTAGCGGTACCTACGAGCAGTACTTC. Its translation: CAISETSGTYEQYF.

The table lists this clonotype with many counts. The chain uses TRBV14 and TRBJ1-6; 8 nucleotides match TRBD1. Germline V lookup: CDR1 SGHDN, CDR2 FVKESK. The CDR3 covers 16 residues. Trimming at V came to 0 bases and at J to 8 bases, leaving 6 bases not matched to a gene. CDR3 in amino acids: CASSQDRGPFYSPLHF. The CDR3, as DNA: TGTGCCAGCAGCCAAGACAGGGGGCCATTCTATTCACCCCTCCACTTT.

This clonotype was picked up a small number of times. The V call is TRBV7-2, the J call TRBJ1-2; 11 positions match TRBD1. V was pared by 2 bases and J by 7 bases, with 3 bases of the junction left unmatched. There are 14 residues in the CDR3. The V gene's germline CDR1 is SGHTA and CDR2 FQGNSA. CDR3 coding DNA: TGTGCCAGCAGCTTAAACGGACAGGGGGCTGGCTACACCTTC. This codes for CASSLNGQGAGYTF.

The genes are TRBV20-1 and TRBJ2-1, with D uncertain. Per the germline V gene, CDR1 is DFQATT and CDR2 is SNEGSKA (reference sequence). The CDR3 is 12 residues long. Trimming left V 3 bases short and J 5 bases short, with 8 bases between. Written as DNA, the CDR3 is TGCAGTGCTAGTGGGCTCAACAATGAGCAGTTCTTC. Its translation: CSASGLNNEQFF.

This sequence joins TRBV6-5 and TRBJ1-2; 7 bases map to TRBD1. CDR1 is MNHEY and CDR2 is SVGAGI in the germline V gene. V shed 2 bases, J shed 2 bases, and the junction held 8 bases outside the gene matches. CDR3 size: 16 residues. DNA of the CDR3: TGTGCCAGCAGTTACAGAGGCCAGGGGGGGAACTATGGCTACACCTTC. Residues: CASSYRGQGGNYGYTF.